Listed below are T cell receptor beta chains from one sample, sequenced in a study of CD8+ T cells in alopecia areata. Using immunoSEQ multiplex PCR, the repertoire was profiled, and TCRdb retains in-frame clones only, with some absent. Here the sample spans 140,000 to 150,000 clones, roughly 58% being singletons. The material sequenced was CD8+ T cells sorted from blood. These receptors were taken from a human donor in good health. Both conserved end residues are part of each CDR3. A D gene is named only where the DNA matches it firmly. Rows may omit the clone size; those that give it use once, few, many or a size class.

CDR3 DNA,CDR3 protein,J gene,V gene,clone size,D gene
TGCAGCGTTGAGGCGGTACTAGCGGGACGCCTGCTGCTGATTGATACGCAGTATTTT,CSVEAVLAGRLLLIDTQYF,TRBJ2-3,TRBV29-1,NA,TRBD2
TGCAGCGTAAAAGGGGGCCACGGGGAGCTGTTTTTT,CSVKGGHGELFF,TRBJ2-2,TRBV29-1,NA,TRBD1
TGTGCCAGCAGCTCCCCTAGCGGGAGGGCTTACAATGAGCAGTTCTTC,CASSSPSGRAYNEQFF,TRBJ2-1,TRBV7-9,NA,TRBD2
TGTGCCAGCAGTGAATTCGGGCTTGGGACAGAGTATGGCTACACCTTC,CASSEFGLGTEYGYTF,TRBJ1-2,TRBV25-1,NA,TRBD1
TGCGCCAGCAGCTTGGGGCTAGCGGATAGCTCCTACAATGAGCAGTTCTTC,CASSLGLADSSYNEQFF,TRBJ2-1,TRBV5-1,few,TRBD2
TGTGCCAGCAGTGACCTCGGGACTAGCTCCTACAATGAGCAGTTCTTC,CASSDLGTSSYNEQFF,TRBJ2-1,TRBV6-4,NA,TRBD2
TGTGCCAGCAGTTACTCAGGGGTTAGCACAGATACGCAGTATTTT,CASSYSGVSTDTQYF,TRBJ2-3,TRBV6-5,NA,NA
TGTGCCAGCAGCCAAGGGACTAGCGGAAGGAATGAGCAGTTCTTC,CASSQGTSGRNEQFF,TRBJ2-1,TRBV27,NA,TRBD2
TGTGCCAGCAGCTCCATCCGCGAGACCCAGTACTTC,CASSSIRETQYF,TRBJ2-5,TRBV13,once,NA
TGCGCCAGCAGCCAAGAGGGCGCCAACCCGAACACCGGGGAGCTGTTTTTT,CASSQEGANPNTGELFF,TRBJ2-2,TRBV4-1,once,NA
TGTGCCAGCAGGACAGGACCCTACGAGCAGTACTTC,CASRTGPYEQYF,TRBJ2-7,TRBV2,NA,NA
TGTGCCAGCAGCTTAGTGGGGGAGGCGTACGAGCAGTACTTC,CASSLVGEAYEQYF,TRBJ2-7,TRBV7-8,NA,NA
TGTGCCAGCAGCTTCTACCCCGGACTAAGCGGGAGAGCCTACGAGCAGTACTTC,CASSFYPGLSGRAYEQYF,TRBJ2-7,TRBV7-2,NA,TRBD2
TGTGCCAGCAGCGTCTCTATTGCGGAGACCCAGTACTTC,CASSVSIAETQYF,TRBJ2-5,TRBV9,NA,NA
TGTGCCAGCAGTTACGGGCAGGGTGGCACTGAAGCTTTCTTT,CASSYGQGGTEAFF,TRBJ1-1,TRBV6-5,few,NA
TGTGCCAGCAGCACCCCTAGGGTGTCAGATGGCTACACCTTC,CASSTPRVSDGYTF,TRBJ1-2,TRBV13,NA,NA
TGCAGCGTTGGAGGCGGGCCCTTTTCCTACGAGCAGTACTTC,CSVGGGPFSYEQYF,TRBJ2-7,TRBV29-1,few,NA
TGTGCCAGCAGCTGGGGACTAGCAGATACGCAGTATTTT,CASSWGLADTQYF,TRBJ2-3,TRBV5-4,few,TRBD2
TGTGCCAGCAACGGCAGTCAGGAGAGCGTGGGCAATCAGCCCCAGCATTTT,CASNGSQESVGNQPQHF,TRBJ1-5,TRBV27,NA,NA
TGCGCCAGCAGCCATGCGCGGGACAATCAGCCCCAGCATTTT,CASSHARDNQPQHF,TRBJ1-5,TRBV4-1,NA,NA
TGTGCCTGGAGTGACGAGGCCAGTTACCAACGTTTGGTTGGCTACACCTTC,CAWSDEASYQRLVGYTF,TRBJ1-2,TRBV30,NA,NA
TGTGCCAGTAGTTTTGGGACGGGATTCGCCTACGAGCAGTACTTC,CASSFGTGFAYEQYF,TRBJ2-7,TRBV19,few,NA
TGTGCCGGACGTCCCTTGCGGGGAGGGGTTTACGAGCAGTACTTC,CAGRPLRGGVYEQYF,TRBJ2-7,TRBV2,NA,TRBD2
TGCGCCAGCAGCCAAAATCCGGGAAACTCTGGGGCCAACGTCCTGACTTTC,CASSQNPGNSGANVLTF,TRBJ2-6,TRBV4-1,few,NA
TGTGCCAGTAGCTCCGGGGGTACCTACGAGCAGTACTTC,CASSSGGTYEQYF,TRBJ2-7,TRBV19,NA,NA
TGTGCCAGCAGTGAAGGTCTAGGGGCCGAGCAGTACTTC,CASSEGLGAEQYF,TRBJ2-7,TRBV2,NA,NA
TGTGCCACCAGCTCCGGGACTAGCGGGAGCCAGCAGTACTTC,CATSSGTSGSQQYF,TRBJ2-7,TRBV15,NA,TRBD2
TGTGCCTGGAGTGTACTGGTAGCGGGAGATGCAGATACGCAGTATTTT,CAWSVLVAGDADTQYF,TRBJ2-3,TRBV30,NA,TRBD2
TGCGCCACGTTCCCAATCCGGGACCGCCTTCAGTATTTT,CATFPIRDRLQYF,TRBJ2-3,TRBV10-1,NA,NA
TGTGCCAGCAGTTACCTAAGGCAGGGCGGTACGACCCAGTACTTC,CASSYLRQGGTTQYF,TRBJ2-5,TRBV6-5,few,NA
TGTGCCAGCAGTCCGCCGGGGTCCGGAGATACGCAGTATTTT,CASSPPGSGDTQYF,TRBJ2-3,TRBV28,NA,NA
TGTGCCAGCAGCCCCGCCGTTCGTGTTGGTAATGGCTACACCTTC,CASSPAVRVGNGYTF,TRBJ1-2,TRBV11-1,NA,NA
TGCAGCGTGGGGACTCGGGAGCAGTTCTTC,CSVGTREQFF,TRBJ2-1,TRBV29-1,few,NA
TGTGCCAGTACGGTATTACAAGAGACCCAGTACTTC,CASTVLQETQYF,TRBJ2-5,TRBV2,many,NA
TGTGCCAGCAAGACTAGCGGGACCTACGAGCAGTACTTC,CASKTSGTYEQYF,TRBJ2-7,TRBV28,few,TRBD2
TGCAGCGTTGAAGCCCGAGGACAGGGGGTTTACACTGAAGCTTTCTTT,CSVEARGQGVYTEAFF,TRBJ1-1,TRBV29-1,NA,TRBD1
TGTGCCAGCAGTTACGGCGGGAGTAACGGGGAGACCCAGTACTTC,CASSYGGSNGETQYF,TRBJ2-5,TRBV6-6,NA,TRBD2
TGCAGCGTTGAAGTCGCCCGAGACAGGGGGCGATACGAGCAGTACTTC,CSVEVARDRGRYEQYF,TRBJ2-7,TRBV29-1,few,TRBD1
TGTGCCTGTACTGCGGACAGGGAGGGTTTTAGGGCTGAAGCTTTCTTT,CACTADREGFRAEAFF,TRBJ1-1,TRBV30,NA,TRBD1
TGTGCCAGCAGCCCGAGGACTAGCGGGAGAATAAATGAGCAGTTCTTC,CASSPRTSGRINEQFF,TRBJ2-1,TRBV9,few,TRBD2
TGTGCCAGCAGTGAAGAGCTAGCGGGAGCACAGACCCAGTACTTC,CASSEELAGAQTQYF,TRBJ2-5,TRBV6-1,NA,TRBD2
TGTGCCAGCAGCTCGCCTACAGGGCCCGGGGAGCTGTTTTTT,CASSSPTGPGELFF,TRBJ2-2,TRBV13,NA,NA
TGCAGCGTTGTAACAGGACAGGTGGGGACCGGGGAGCTGTTTTTT,CSVVTGQVGTGELFF,TRBJ2-2,TRBV29-1,few,TRBD1
TGCAGCGTTGTCGGTACTGCCACCGGGGAGCTGTTTTTT,CSVVGTATGELFF,TRBJ2-2,TRBV29-1,NA,NA
TGTGCCTGGACAGGGGACACCACCTACGAGCAGTACTTC,CAWTGDTTYEQYF,TRBJ2-7,TRBV30,NA,NA
TGCAGCGTTGAGGGAGGGGGGAACACTGAAGCTTTCTTT,CSVEGGGNTEAFF,TRBJ1-1,TRBV29-1,once,NA
TGTGCCACCAGCGCCCAAAGTGGCAGCGAGTTGTTTTTT,CATSAQSGSELFF,TRBJ1-4,TRBV15,NA,NA
TGTGCCAGCAGTGAGGGGGCTCATACTGAAGCTTTCTTT,CASSEGAHTEAFF,TRBJ1-1,TRBV6-4,once,NA
TGTGCCAGCACCCTGGGGGCAGGCTATGGCTACACCTTC,CASTLGAGYGYTF,TRBJ1-2,TRBV5-6,NA,NA
TGCAGCGTTGAAGTCAGGGGGGGTGGCTACACCTTC,CSVEVRGGGYTF,TRBJ1-2,TRBV29-1,once,TRBD1
TGTGCCCTGCGGGGAGCGGCCACAGATACGCAGTATTTT,CALRGAATDTQYF,TRBJ2-3,TRBV2,NA,NA
TGCGCCAGCAGCTTGGAACCAGGCCTGTCCTACGAGCAGTACTTC,CASSLEPGLSYEQYF,TRBJ2-7,TRBV5-1,NA,NA
TGCAGCGGCGCCACAGGGGCCTCTGGAAACACCATATATTTT,CSGATGASGNTIYF,TRBJ1-3,TRBV29-1,NA,TRBD1